This T cell receptor beta chain was obtained from a study of blood T cell repertoires in COVID-19. Turning to the study itself: From T cells, B-cell-depleted T cells, or PBMCs came the material, which was cDNA or gDNA.

Measured with immunoSEQ multiplex PCR; TCRdb has only the in-frame clones, and not every one. The repertoire consists of 200,000 to 250,000 clones, with over 80% occurring once and the leading ten covering about 3.5%. The age range of participants was about 18 to 89 years, with residence in about 25 US areas. In assigning cohorts, the study relied on participant-reported clinical history. Within 2 weeks before study entry, exposed participants met a COVID-19 case. The TCR comes from a woman aged 25-40 years who had been exposed to COVID-19. The sequenced material came from PBMCs or T cells enriched from blood (not recorded which).

CDR3 loop: CAWSALAGTALNTGELFF. CDR3 bases: TGTGCCTGGAGTGCGCTAGCGGGAACTGCCCTGAACACCGGGGAGCTGTTTTTT. This chain connects TRBV30 to TRBJ2-2, with 9 bases fitting TRBD2. Germline assignment: CDR1 GTSNPN and CDR2 SVGIG (reference sequence). V lost 1 base and J lost 1; bases outside the gene matches: 10. This CDR3 region has 18 residues.